The 23 T cell receptor beta chains reported below all come from one sample, sequenced in a study of shared clonotypes between healthy human individuals. Here immunoSEQ multiplex PCR was the method, and the copy in TCRdb shows in-frame clones only, minus some. This sample has just over 2,000,000 clones, with about 95% found just once. Naive CD8 cells lacked CD45RO, underwent positive selection for CCR7 and left out terminally differentiated effector memory CD45RA+ cells. Material: naive CD8+ T cells sorted from blood. These TCRs come from a man aged 18-30 years in good health.

The chain has TRBV30 and TRBJ1-4, with 11 bases that match TRBD1. J was trimmed by 2 bases and V by 3 bases; bases with no gene match: 5. The CDR3 runs 16 residues. Germline V gene data show CDR1 as GTSNPN and CDR2 as SVGIG (reference sequence). The CDR3 coding sequence is TGTGCCTGGAGCGGGACAGGGGGAAGGACTAATGAAAAACTGTTTTTT. Its translation is CAWSGTGGRTNEKLFF.

This clone was seen just once. The same CDR3 also results from other DNA sequences found in this sample. The chain couples TRBV6-5 to TRBJ2-2, with unresolved D. V lost 3 bases and J lost 0, with 2 bases in between. There are 13 residues in the CDR3. Germline V lookup: CDR1 MNHEY, CDR2 SVGAGI. CDR3 sequence reads: CASSYSNTGELFF. CDR3 DNA sequence: TGTGCCAGCAGTTATTCGAACACCGGGGAGCTGTTTTTT.

V and J are TRBV4-2 and TRBJ2-3, with D possibly matching TRBD2 (5 bases). The CDR3 is 15 amino acids. The V end lost 0 bases, the J end lost 4 bases, and 11 bases lay between the germline ends. The germline CDR1 and CDR2 sequences are LGHNA and YNFKEQ. CDR3 sequence (DNA): TGTGCCAGCAGCCAAGAGGCGGGCCGGGCAGATACGCAGTATTTT. It translates to CASSQEAGRADTQYF.

The chain joins TRBV5-8 to TRBJ2-7; unclear D gene. The V gene lost 1 base and the J gene lost 2 bases, with 10 bases spanning the gap. The CDR3 loop spans 14 amino acids. Germline lookup yields CDR1 SGHTS and CDR2 YDEGEE. The CDR3 sequence: CASSLTRLTYEQYF. The CDR3 DNA follows: TGTGCCAGCAGCTTGACCAGGTTAACCTACGAGCAGTACTTC.

This sequence joins TRBV6-6 and TRBJ2-7, with D perhaps TRBD1 or TRBD2 (6 bases each). Looked up from germline, CDR1 is MNHNY and CDR2 is SVGAGI (reference sequence). This CDR3 has 15 residues. V lost 5 bases, J lost 6 bases, and 20 bases lay in between. Written as DNA, the CDR3 is TGTGCCAGCAGTGCCTGGGGGGACATATCCCCCGAGCAGTACTTC. It codes for CASSAWGDISPEQYF.

The V call is TRBV28, the J call TRBJ2-3; 8 bases align to TRBD1. After removal of 1 base from V and 5 bases from J, the junction contained 8 bases not matched to a gene. The CDR3 has 16 residues. Germline CDR1 MDHEN, CDR2 SYDVKM. For the CDR3, the DNA is TGTGCCAGCAGTTTATCGGGCAGGGGGCAGGGAGATACGCAGTATTTT. This codes for CASSLSGRGQGDTQYF.

J is TRBJ2-7 and V is TRBV28; D assignment may be TRBD1 or TRBD2 (5 bases each). The germline V and J ends were trimmed by 5 bases and 1 base, with 24 bases remaining between them. The CDR3 length is 18 residues. Per germline, CDR1 MDHEN and CDR2 SYDVKM. CDR3 residues: CASSPYPLRGELSYEQYF. The CDR3, as DNA: TGTGCCAGCAGTCCCTACCCCCTCCGAGGGGAATTGTCCTACGAGCAGTACTTC.

This chain joins TRBV15 and TRBJ1-2; D uncertain. Germline CDR1 is LNHNV and CDR2 is YYDKDF (reference sequence). Trimming took off 5 bases at V and 1 base at J, with 17 bases between the two ends. The CDR3 runs to 16 residues. The CDR3 coding sequence is TGTGCCACCAGCTTGACCGCCGCGACGCTTAACTATGGCTACACCTTC. Encoded protein: CATSLTAATLNYGYTF. The full variable domain, in which reference TRBV15 and TRBJ1-2 provide the parts outside the CDR3, is DAMVIQNPRYQVTQFGKPVTLSCSQTLNHNVMYWYQQKSSQAPKLLFHYYDKDFNNEADTPDNFQSRRPNTSFCFLDIRSPGLGDTAMYLCATSLTAATLNYGYTFGSGTRLTVV.

The J gene is TRBJ1-1, the V gene TRBV27, with D perhaps TRBD1 (5 bases). The V gene's germline CDR1 is MNHEY and CDR2 SMNVEV (reference sequence). The length of the CDR3 is 16 residues. V gave up 0 bases and J gave up 3 bases, with 14 bases separating them. The CDR3 DNA follows: TGTGCCAGCAGTTTATCGAACGGGGCGCCGGACACTGAAGCTTTCTTT. It is translated as CASSLSNGAPDTEAFF.

In the case of this clone: Other DNA sequences from this sample encode an identical CDR3 as well. V usage is TRBV7-9 and J usage is TRBJ2-3; TRBD2 matches 8 bases. CDR3 length equals 16 residues. V lost 0 bases to trimming and J lost 2 bases; unmatched junction nucleotides: 4. Per germline, CDR1 SEHNR and CDR2 FQNEAQ (reference sequence). The CDR3, as DNA: TGTGCCAGCAGCTTAGCTACGGGGGGGCCCACAGATACGCAGTATTTT. It specifies CASSLATGGPTDTQYF.

The chain uses TRBV4-3 and TRBJ2-1; 12 bases fit TRBD2. The CDR3 extends over 16 amino acids. Germline values: CDR1 LGHNA, CDR2 YSLEER. Germline trimming cut 4 bases from V and 7 bases from J; bases unmatched to any gene: 8. Here the CDR3 reads CASSPSGTSGWNEQFF. The CDR3 DNA reads TGCGCCAGCAGCCCATCCGGGACTAGCGGGTGGAATGAGCAGTTCTTC.

This clone was seen just once. V gene TRBV6-1 combines with J gene TRBJ1-1; D is unclear. The CDR3 totals 14 residues. The V and J ends lost 4 bases and 0 bases respectively, with 9 bases between them. Germline V gene lookup returns CDR1 MNHNS and CDR2 SASEGT. The CDR3 bases are TGTGCCAGCAGTGTAGGCCTCTTGAACACTGAAGCTTTCTTT. This encodes CASSVGLLNTEAFF.

Of note for this clone: Other DNA sequences within the sample encode an identical CDR3. V usage is TRBV11-2 and J usage is TRBJ2-3, with 8 bases matching TRBD2. The germline CDR1 and CDR2 sequences are SGHAT and FQNNGV. The CDR3 covers 14 residues. The junction had 1 base not matched to a gene; V was cut back by 1 base and J by 4 bases. The chain's CDR3 is CASSLAGGPDTQYF. CDR3 bases: TGTGCCAGCAGCTTAGCGGGGGGGCCAGATACGCAGTATTTT.

This chain uses TRBV7-2 with TRBJ2-7; 10 nucleotides agree with TRBD1. Germline V gives CDR1 SGHTA, CDR2 FQGNSA. The CDR3 loop spans 16 amino acids. V trimming: 1 base; J trimming: 3 bases; junction bases outside the gene matches: 6. The CDR3 DNA follows: TGTGCCAGCAGCTTAGGTTGGGGACAGGGGAGCTACGAGCAGTACTTC. It codes for CASSLGWGQGSYEQYF.

The chain is built from TRBV2 and TRBJ1-1, with unresolved D. V was clipped by 10 bases and J by 2 bases, with 14 bases between them. Germline lookup yields CDR1 SNHLY and CDR2 FYNNEI. The CDR3 loop spans 13 amino acids. The CDR3 loop reads CATVVGGNTEAFF. CDR3 sequence (DNA): TGTGCCACCGTTGTTGGAGGCAACACTGAAGCTTTCTTT.

V and J are TRBV30 and TRBJ2-5, with D perhaps given as TRBD1 or TRBD2 (5 bases each). CDR1 and CDR2 from the germline V gene are GTSNPN and SVGIG (reference sequence). This CDR3 region has 15 residues. Trimming took off 2 bases at V and 5 bases at J, with 18 bases between the two ends. The CDR3: CAWSFPGTPGETQYF. The CDR3 nucleotides are TGTGCCTGGAGTTTCCCCGGGACCCCAGGCGAGACCCAGTACTTC.

The V call is TRBV30, the J call TRBJ1-1, with 9 nucleotides matching TRBD1. There are 12 residues in the CDR3. Germline assignment: CDR1 GTSNPN and CDR2 SVGIG (reference sequence). The V gene end was trimmed by 5 bases and the J gene end by 8 bases; junction bases not matched to a gene: 6. The CDR3 spells CAWGTGMREAFF. The CDR3 DNA is TGTGCCTGGGGGACAGGGATGAGGGAAGCTTTCTTT.

The CDR3 sequence: CASRQNTEAFF. Here the CDR3 DNA reads TGTGCCAGCAGACAAAACACTGAAGCTTTCTTT. The chain links TRBV4-2 to TRBJ1-1; unclear D gene. CDR1 is LGHNA and CDR2 is YNFKEQ in the germline V gene. The CDR3 covers 11 residues. The V end lost 6 bases, the J end lost 2 bases, and 4 bases lay between the germline ends.

The gene calls are TRBV20-1 and TRBJ1-2; no clear D gene. This CDR3 spans 11 amino acids. Looked up from germline, CDR1 is DFQATT and CDR2 is SNEGSKA (reference sequence). Trimming stripped 6 bases from V and 8 bases from J, with 13 bases between. The CDR3 reads CSATGEGGYTF. The CDR3 DNA reads TGCAGTGCAACCGGGGAGGGAGGCTACACCTTC.

The chain carries TRBV13 and TRBJ2-3; 15 bases align to TRBD2. Germline CDR1 is PRHDT and CDR2 is FYEKMQ (reference sequence). CDR3 length equals 18 residues. J was trimmed by 1 base and V by 4 bases; bases with no gene match: 6. For the CDR3, the DNA is TGTGCCAGCAGCTCCGGACTAGCGGGAGGGTTCGGCACAGATACGCAGTATTTT. Residues: CASSSGLAGGFGTDTQYF.

The V and J genes are TRBV5-4 and TRBJ2-7; D possibly uses TRBD1 or TRBD2 (5 bases each). The CDR3 runs 14 residues. Looked up from germline, CDR1 is SGHNT and CDR2 is YYREEE (reference sequence). Trimming stripped 4 bases from V and 1 base from J, with 12 bases between. The CDR3 DNA reads as TGTGCCAGCAGCATATCAGGGAGTTCCTACGAGCAGTACTTC. Translating it yields CASSISGSSYEQYF. The variable domain in full, completed from reference TRBV5-4 and TRBJ2-7, reads ETGVTQSPTHLIKTRGQQVTLRCSSQSGHNTVSWYQQALGQGPQFIFQYYREEENGRGNFPPRFSGLQFPNYSSELNVNALELDDSALYLCASSISGSSYEQYFGPGTRLTVT.

V usage is TRBV5-1 and J usage is TRBJ1-1; weak D call: TRBD1 (6 bases). The V gene's germline CDR1 is SGHRS and CDR2 YFSETQ. This CDR3 spans 16 amino acids. Deletions cut 4 bases from V and 3 bases from J, with 19 bases between. Here the CDR3 reads CASSPDSAAFYTEAFF. The CDR3 nucleotides are TGCGCCAGCAGCCCGGACAGTGCCGCCTTCTACACTGAAGCTTTCTTT.

With regard to this clone: The same CDR3 can be traced to other DNA sequences in this sample. This chain links TRBV11-2 with TRBJ2-7; D is ambiguous. This CDR3 has 12 amino acids. Trimming pared 0 bases from V and 6 bases from J, leaving 6 bases between. Per germline, CDR1 SGHAT and CDR2 FQNNGV. CDR3 protein: CASSLDLSEQYF. DNA of the CDR3: TGTGCCAGCAGCTTAGATCTGAGCGAGCAGTACTTC. Complete variable domain (other parts from reference TRBV11-2 and TRBJ2-7): EAGVAQSPRYKIIEKRQSVAFWCNPISGHATLYWYQQILGQGPKLLIQFQNNGVVDDSQLPKDRFSAERLKGVDSTLKIQPAKLEDSAVYLCASSLDLSEQYFGPGTRLTVT.